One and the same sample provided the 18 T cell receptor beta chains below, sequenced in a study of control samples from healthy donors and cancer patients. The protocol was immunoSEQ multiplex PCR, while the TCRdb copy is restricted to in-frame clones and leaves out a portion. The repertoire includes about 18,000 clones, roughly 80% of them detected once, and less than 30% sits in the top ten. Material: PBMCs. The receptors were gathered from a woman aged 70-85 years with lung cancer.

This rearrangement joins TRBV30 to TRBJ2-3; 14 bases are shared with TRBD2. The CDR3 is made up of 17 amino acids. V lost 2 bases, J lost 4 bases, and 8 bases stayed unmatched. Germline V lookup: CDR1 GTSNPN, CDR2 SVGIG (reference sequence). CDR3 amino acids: CAWSKLRTSGGSDTQYF. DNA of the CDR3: TGTGCCTGGAGTAAGCTACGGACTAGCGGGGGGTCAGATACGCAGTATTTT.

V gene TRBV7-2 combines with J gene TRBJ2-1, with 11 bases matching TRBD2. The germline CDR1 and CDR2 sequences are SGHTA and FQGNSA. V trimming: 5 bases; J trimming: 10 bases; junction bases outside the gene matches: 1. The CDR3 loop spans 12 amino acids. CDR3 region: CASSRLAGEQFF. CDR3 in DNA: TGTGCCAGCAGCCGACTAGCGGGAGAGCAGTTCTTC.

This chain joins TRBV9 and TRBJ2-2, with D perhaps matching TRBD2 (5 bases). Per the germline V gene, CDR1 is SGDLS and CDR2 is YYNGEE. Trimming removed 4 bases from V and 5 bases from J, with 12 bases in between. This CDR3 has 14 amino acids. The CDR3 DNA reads TGTGCCAGCAGCCCCCGGACGGGGACCGGGGAGCTGTTTTTT. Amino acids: CASSPRTGTGELFF.

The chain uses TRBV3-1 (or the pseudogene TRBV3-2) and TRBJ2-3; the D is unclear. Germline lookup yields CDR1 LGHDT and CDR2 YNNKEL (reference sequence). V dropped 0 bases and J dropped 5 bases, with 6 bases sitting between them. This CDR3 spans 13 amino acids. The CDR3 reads CASSQDRKDTQYF. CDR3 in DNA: TGTGCCAGCAGCCAAGACAGGAAAGATACGCAGTATTTT.

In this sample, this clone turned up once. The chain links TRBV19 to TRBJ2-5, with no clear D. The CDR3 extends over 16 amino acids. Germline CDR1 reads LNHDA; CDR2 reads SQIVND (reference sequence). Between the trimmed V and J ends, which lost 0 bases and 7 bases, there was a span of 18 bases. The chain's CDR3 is CASSIDPKKPRGTQYF. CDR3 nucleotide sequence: TGTGCCAGTAGTATAGATCCGAAGAAGCCAAGAGGGACCCAGTACTTC.

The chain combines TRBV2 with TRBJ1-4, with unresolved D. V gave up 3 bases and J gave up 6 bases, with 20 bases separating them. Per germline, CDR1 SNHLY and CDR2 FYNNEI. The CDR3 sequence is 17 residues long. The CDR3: CASSDHISGRRDEKLFF. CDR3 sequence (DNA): TGTGCCAGCAGTGATCACATCTCGGGCAGGCGAGATGAAAAACTGTTTTTT.

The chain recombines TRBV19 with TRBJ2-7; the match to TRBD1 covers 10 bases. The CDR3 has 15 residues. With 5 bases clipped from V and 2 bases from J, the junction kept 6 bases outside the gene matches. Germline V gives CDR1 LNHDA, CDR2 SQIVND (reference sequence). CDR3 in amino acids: CASSPAGTGAYEQYF. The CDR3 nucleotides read TGTGCCAGTAGTCCGGCCGGGACAGGGGCCTACGAGCAGTACTTC.

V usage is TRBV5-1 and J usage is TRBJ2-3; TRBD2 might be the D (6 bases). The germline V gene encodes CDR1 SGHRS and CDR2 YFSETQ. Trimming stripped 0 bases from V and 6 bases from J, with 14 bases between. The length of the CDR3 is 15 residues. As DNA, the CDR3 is TGCGCCAGCAGCTTGGAAGTAGCGGCCCGGGATACGCAGTATTTT. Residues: CASSLEVAARDTQYF. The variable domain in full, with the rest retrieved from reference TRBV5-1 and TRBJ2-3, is KAGVTQTPRYLIKTRGQQVTLSCSPISGHRSVSWYQQTPGQGLQFLFEYFSETQRNKGNFPGRFSGRQFSNSRSEMNVSTLELGDSALYLCASSLEVAARDTQYFGPGTRLTVL.

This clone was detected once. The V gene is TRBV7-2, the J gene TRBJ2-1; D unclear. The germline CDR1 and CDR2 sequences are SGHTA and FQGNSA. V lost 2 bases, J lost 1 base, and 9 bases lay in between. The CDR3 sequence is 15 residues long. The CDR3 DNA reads TGTGCCAGCAGCTTAAACTCCCTTTCCTACAATGAGCAGTTCTTC. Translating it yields CASSLNSLSYNEQFF.

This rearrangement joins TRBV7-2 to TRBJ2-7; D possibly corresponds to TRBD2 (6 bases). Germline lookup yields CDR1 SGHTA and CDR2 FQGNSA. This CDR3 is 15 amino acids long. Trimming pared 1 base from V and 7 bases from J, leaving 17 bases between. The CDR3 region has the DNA TGTGCCAGCAGCTTAGATCAGCCTAGCGTGGGGGAGCAGTACTTC. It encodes CASSLDQPSVGEQYF.

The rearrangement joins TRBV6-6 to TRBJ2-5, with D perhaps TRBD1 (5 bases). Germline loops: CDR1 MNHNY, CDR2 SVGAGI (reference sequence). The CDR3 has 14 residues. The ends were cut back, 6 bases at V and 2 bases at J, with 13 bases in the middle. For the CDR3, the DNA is TGTGCCAGCAGCCGCGCCGACAGTCAAGAGACCCAGTACTTC. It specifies CASSRADSQETQYF.

The CDR3 sequence is CASSLSQPQHF. The DNA of the CDR3 is TGTGCCAGCAGCTTGTCACAGCCCCAGCATTTT. The chain employs TRBV5-8 and TRBJ1-5; D uncertain. The germline V gene has CDR1 SGHTS and CDR2 YDEGEE. Trimming left V 1 base short and J 7 bases short, with 3 bases between. The CDR3 spans 11 residues.

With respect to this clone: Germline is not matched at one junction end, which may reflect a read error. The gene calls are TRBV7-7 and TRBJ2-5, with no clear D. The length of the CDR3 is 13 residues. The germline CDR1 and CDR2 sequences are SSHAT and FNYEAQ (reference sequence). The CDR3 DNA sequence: TGTGCTAGCAGCTTAGTTCTTACGGAGACCCAGTACTTC. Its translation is CASSLVLTETQYF.

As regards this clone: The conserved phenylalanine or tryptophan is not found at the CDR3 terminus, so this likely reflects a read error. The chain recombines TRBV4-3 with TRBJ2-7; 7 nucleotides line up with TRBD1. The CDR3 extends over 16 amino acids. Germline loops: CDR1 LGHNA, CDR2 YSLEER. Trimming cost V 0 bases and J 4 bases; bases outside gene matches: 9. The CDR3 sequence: CASSQEPGQAPYEQYL. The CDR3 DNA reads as TGCGCCAGCAGCCAAGAACCAGGACAGGCGCCATACGAGCAGTACCTC.

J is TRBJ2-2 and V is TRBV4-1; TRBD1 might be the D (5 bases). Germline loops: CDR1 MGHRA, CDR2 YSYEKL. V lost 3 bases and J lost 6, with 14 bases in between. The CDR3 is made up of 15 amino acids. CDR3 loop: CASSQETAVSGELFF. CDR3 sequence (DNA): TGCGCCAGCAGCCAGGAGACAGCCGTGTCCGGGGAGCTGTTTTTT.

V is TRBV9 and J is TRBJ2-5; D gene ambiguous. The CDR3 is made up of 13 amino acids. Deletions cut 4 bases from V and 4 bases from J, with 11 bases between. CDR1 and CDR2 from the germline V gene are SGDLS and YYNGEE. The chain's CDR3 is CASSRDPTETQYF. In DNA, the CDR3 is TGTGCCAGCAGCAGGGATCCCACAGAGACCCAGTACTTC.

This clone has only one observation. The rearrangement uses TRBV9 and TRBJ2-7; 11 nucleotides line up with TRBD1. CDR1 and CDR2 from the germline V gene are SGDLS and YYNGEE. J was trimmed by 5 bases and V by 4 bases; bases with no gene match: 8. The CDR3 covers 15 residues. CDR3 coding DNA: TGTGCCAGCAGCCCGCGGACAGGGGGCAGGGACGAGCAGTACTTC. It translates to CASSPRTGGRDEQYF.

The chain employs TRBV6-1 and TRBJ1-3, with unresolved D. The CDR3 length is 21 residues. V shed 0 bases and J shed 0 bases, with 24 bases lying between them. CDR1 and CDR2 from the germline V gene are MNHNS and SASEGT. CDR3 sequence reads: CASSEAHPRSVVKSSGNTIYF. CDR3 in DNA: TGTGCCAGCAGTGAAGCGCATCCTAGGTCGGTGGTAAAAAGCTCTGGAAACACCATATATTTT.